Given below is one T cell receptor beta chain in context. The data were obtained in a study of blood T cell repertoires in COVID-19. Whole-study context: Acute and convalescent COVID-19 samples came from the United States, Italy and Spain. Sample material is recorded as cDNA or gDNA derived from T cells, B-cell-depleted T cells, or PBMCs.

This CDR3 has 17 residues. CDR1 is SEHNR and CDR2 is FQNEAQ in the germline V gene (reference sequence). V was cut by 4 bases and J by 4 bases, with 20 bases left in between. Recruited during active infection, patients (from Seattle) were subsequently followed longitudinally. Original processing notes: Researchers report that nucleated cell counts were estimated from reference gene primer amplification. Clones were sequenced by immunoSEQ multiplex PCR, and TCRdb holds only the in-frame ones, with some missing. V and J calls and clone size come straight from that table; D and trimming were deduced from the DNA. The sample includes hundreds of thousands of clones, almost 90% of them seen just once.

The chain employs TRBV7-9 and TRBJ2-1; a possible D gene is TRBD2 (5 bases). Sequenced sample: peripheral blood. This sequence originates from a woman aged 70-85 years with COVID-19, enrolled during active disease. CDR3 residues: CASSSRAGSGIYNEQFF. CDR3 nucleotide sequence: TGTGCCAGCAGCTCCCGGGCAGGCTCGGGAATTTACAATGAGCAGTTCTTC.